This T cell receptor (beta chain) was recovered during a study of cytomegalovirus exposure and HLA in healthy donors. Regarding this clone: Its antigen is unknown.

In the PCR, 60 Vbeta and 13 Jbeta primers were used. Only in-frame clones appear in the TCRdb table, and some are missing; sequencing was by immunoSEQ multiplex PCR. The sample holds 57,000 or so clones; around 75% are singletons and the top ten take 51%. Study results and caveats: Listed as cytomegalovirus-associated were approximately 160 TCR beta chains.

Germline values: CDR1 GTSNPN, CDR2 SVGIG (reference sequence). Trimming took 2 bases from V and 8 from J, leaving 9 bases between them. This CDR3 comprises 11 residues. The receptor's source is a man aged 50 or older in good health and CMV-seropositive. This chain joins TRBV30 and TRBJ1-1, with D uncertain. Sequencing used PBMCs. The CDR3 reads CAWSPRSEAFF. The CDR3 bases are TGTGCCTGGAGTCCCCGGTCAGAAGCTTTCTTT.